The 3 T cell receptor beta chains given below trace back to one sample, sequenced in a study of post-analysis software for immune sequencing data. General study points: Patients showed TRBV5-6, TRBV5-1 and TRBV20-1 among about five TRBV segments more frequent than in controls.

For these receptors, no antigen is known. Presence of unique molecular identifiers characterized the TCR beta cDNA libraries. TCRdb re-called the PCR reads with MiXCR, one entry per CDR3 protein. The sample carries some 800,000 distinct CDR3 sequences, 46% recorded once. The material sequenced was blood. The source is a girl under 18 with multiple sclerosis.

This sequence joins TRBV24-1 and TRBJ2-1; D might be TRBD2 (5 bases). CDR1 and CDR2 (germline): KGHDR, SFDVKD. The CDR3 is 14 residues long. V gave up 4 bases and J gave up 1 base, with 7 bases separating them. As DNA, the CDR3 is TGTGCCACCAGTGAAGCGGCTTCCTACAATGAGCAGTTCTTC. Its translation is CATSEAASYNEQFF.

V is TRBV7-9 and J is TRBJ2-3, with 10 bases fitting TRBD2. CDR3 size: 15 residues. CDR1 is SEHNR and CDR2 is FQNEAQ in the germline V gene (reference sequence). V lost 4 bases and J lost 5; bases outside the gene matches: 6. DNA for the CDR3: TGTGCCAGCAGCTCTGGACTAGCGGAAGAAGATACGCAGTATTTT. Amino acid sequence: CASSSGLAEEDTQYF.

J is TRBJ2-1 and V is TRBV10-2; 14 bases map to TRBD2. The CDR3 is 21 amino acids. Per the germline V gene, CDR1 is WSHSY and CDR2 is SAAADI. V trimming: 6 bases; J trimming: 0 bases; junction bases outside the gene matches: 16. The CDR3 is CASRNRGGLAGGKTSYNEQFF. The CDR3, as DNA: TGCGCCAGCAGAAACAGAGGCGGACTAGCGGGAGGCAAAACCTCCTACAATGAGCAGTTCTTC.